Listed below are T cell receptor beta chains from one sample, sequenced in a study of T cell responses to AZD1222 COVID-19 vaccine. The table came from immunoSEQ multiplex PCR; TCRdb's copy has only in-frame clones and leaves some out. The table includes approximately 150,000 clones, roughly nine tenths detected once. The specimen comprised peripheral blood, sampled on day 0 of AZD1222 vaccination. Source of these receptors: an adult in good health. Both conserved end residues are part of each CDR3. The D gene is left open where the match is weak. Not all rows give a size; the values are once, few, many and, for expanded clones, a class.

TRBJ2-1	NA	TRBV2	NA	CALSRGLPYNEQFF	TGTGCCTTATCGAGGGGACTTCCTTACAATGAGCAGTTCTTC
TRBJ1-5	NA	TRBV6-6	once	CASSPRDTLLGNQPQHF	TGTGCCAGCAGTCCGCGGGACACACTATTGGGCAATCAGCCCCAGCATTTT
TRBJ2-1	TRBD2	TRBV3-1/TRBV3-2	once	CASSPRLAESSYNEQFF	TGTGCCAGCAGCCCCCGACTAGCGGAGAGCTCCTACAATGAGCAGTTCTTC
TRBJ1-1	TRBD1	TRBV25-1	NA	CASSGTGAEAFF	TGTGCCAGCAGTGGGACAGGCGCTGAAGCTTTCTTT
TRBJ1-5	NA	TRBV6-1	few	CASSEAIRQPQHF	TGTGCCAGCAGTGAAGCTATTCGACAGCCCCAGCATTTT
TRBJ1-6	TRBD1	TRBV4-1	NA	CASSQEWTGALGSLHF	TGCGCCAGCAGCCAAGAGTGGACAGGGGCCCTGGGGTCCCTCCACTTT
TRBJ1-5	TRBD1	TRBV30	NA	CAWSGQGYQPQHF	TGTGCCTGGAGTGGACAGGGTTATCAGCCCCAGCATTTT
TRBJ1-5	NA	TRBV5-8	NA	CASSERVGSNQPQHF	TGTGCCAGCAGCGAACGGGTGGGAAGCAATCAGCCCCAGCATTTT
TRBJ1-1	TRBD1	TRBV6-5	once	CASSRGQGTEAFF	TGTGCCAGCAGCCGCGGACAGGGGACGGAAGCTTTCTTT
TRBJ2-7	NA	TRBV7-2	NA	CASSPRAGYEQYF	TGTGCCAGCAGCCCCAGGGCAGGCTACGAGCAGTACTTC
TRBJ2-7	TRBD1	TRBV11-2	NA	CASRLPGTGPVEQYF	TGTGCCAGCAGACTTCCCGGGACAGGGCCTGTGGAGCAGTACTTC
TRBJ1-6	NA	TRBV9	NA	CASSVGRGLGSPLHF	TGTGCCAGCAGCGTAGGTAGGGGCCTGGGGTCACCCCTCCACTTT
TRBJ1-2	NA	TRBV7-9	once	CASSLGPRYRAETTF	TGTGCCAGCAGCTTAGGCCCCCGGTACAGGGCCGAAACCACCTTC
TRBJ2-6	NA	TRBV19	NA	CASSIVSAGANVLTF	TGTGCCAGTAGTATAGTGAGTGCTGGGGCCAACGTCCTGACTTTC
TRBJ1-2	NA	TRBV19	NA	CASSIDRQYGYTF	TGTGCCAGTAGTATAGATCGCCAGTACGGCTACACCTTC
TRBJ1-1	NA	TRBV14	NA	CASSQDRPDNTEAFF	TGTGCCAGCAGCCAAGATCGACCCGATAACACTGAAGCTTTCTTT
TRBJ1-3	NA	TRBV5-6	NA	CASSLSGRENTIYF	TGTGCCAGCAGCTTAAGCGGGCGGGAAAACACCATATATTTT
TRBJ1-2	TRBD1	TRBV5-5	NA	CASSLRGGEGYTF	TGTGCCAGCAGCTTGCGAGGGGGCGAAGGCTACACCTTC
TRBJ1-6	TRBD1	TRBV9	NA	CASSARQGRPLHF	TGTGCCAGCAGCGCGCGACAGGGGAGACCCCTCCACTTT
TRBJ2-7	TRBD1	TRBV11-2	NA	CASSLDPWDRGRGEQYF	TGTGCCAGCAGCTTAGATCCGTGGGACAGGGGTCGAGGAGAGCAGTACTTC
TRBJ2-5	NA	TRBV6-5	NA	CASSPGSWETQYF	TGTGCCAGCAGCCCAGGGTCTTGGGAGACCCAGTACTTC
TRBJ1-3	NA	TRBV6-1	NA	CASSEQSRSGNTIYF	TGTGCCAGCAGTGAACAGTCGAGGTCCGGAAACACCATATATTTT
TRBJ1-5	NA	TRBV6-6	NA	CASSHGGVYSNQPQHF	TGTGCCAGCAGTCACGGGGGAGTTTATAGCAATCAGCCCCAGCATTTT
TRBJ2-3	NA	TRBV1	NA	CTSSQFMEDTQYF	TGCACCAGCAGCCAATTCATGGAAGATACGCAGTATTTT
TRBJ1-1	TRBD1	TRBV6-5	NA	CASSADRGTEAFF	TGTGCCAGCAGCGCGGACAGGGGGACTGAAGCTTTCTTT
TRBJ1-6	NA	TRBV14	NA	CASSLPGLNNSPLHF	TGTGCCAGCAGCCTCCCGGGACTGAATAATTCACCCCTCCACTTT
TRBJ2-7	NA	TRBV21-1	NA	CASSKILALGLYEQYF	TGTGCCAGCAGCAAAATCCTGGCGCTAGGTCTCTACGAGCAGTACTTC
TRBJ1-1	TRBD1	TRBV5-4	NA	CASSLTGDTEAFF	TGTGCCAGCAGCTTGACAGGGGACACTGAAGCTTTCTTT
TRBJ2-1	NA	TRBV6-5	NA	CASKQTTSGVQFF	TGTGCCAGCAAACAGACTACCTCCGGGGTGCAGTTCTTC
TRBJ1-1	NA	TRBV27	few	CASSFQGPGTEAFF	TGTGCCAGCAGTTTCCAGGGGCCGGGGACTGAAGCTTTCTTT
TRBJ1-4	NA	TRBV4-1	NA	CASSRIQGKGEKLFF	TGCGCCAGCTCCCGCATACAGGGTAAAGGTGAAAAACTGTTTTTT
TRBJ1-1	NA	TRBV6-5	NA	CASKSVNTEAFF	TGTGCCAGCAAATCGGTGAACACTGAAGCTTTCTTT
TRBJ1-2	NA	TRBV6-5	NA	CASSYSTSSGYTF	TGTGCCAGCAGTTACTCAACATCTTCAGGCTACACCTTC
TRBJ2-5	NA	TRBV25-1	once	CASSGHTGGETQYF	TGTGCCAGCTCCGGACACACCGGAGGAGAGACCCAGTACTTC
TRBJ1-3	NA	TRBV6-5	NA	CASSPGISGNTIYF	TGTGCCAGCAGTCCCGGGATTTCTGGAAACACCATATATTTT
TRBJ2-7	TRBD2	TRBV10-2	once	CASSESHPGQGGMEQYF	TGCGCCAGCAGTGAGTCGCACCCGGGGCAGGGAGGGATGGAGCAGTACTTC
TRBJ1-3	NA	TRBV6-4	NA	CASPTAGPGNTIYF	TGTGCCAGCCCCACGGCAGGGCCAGGAAACACCATATATTTT
TRBJ2-6	NA	TRBV3-1/TRBV3-2	NA	CASSPNPGTLSSGANVLTF	TGTGCCAGCAGCCCCAACCCCGGGACACTGAGCTCTGGGGCCAACGTCCTGACTTTC
TRBJ2-2	NA	TRBV27	NA	CASSLQGYSGELFF	TGTGCCAGCAGCTTACAGGGCTACTCCGGGGAGCTGTTTTTT
TRBJ1-2	TRBD1	TRBV18	NA	CASSPDRVGYGYTF	TGTGCCAGCTCACCCGACAGGGTAGGATATGGCTACACCTTC
TRBJ2-2	TRBD2	TRBV6-1	NA	CASSEEAGGGTGELFF	TGTGCCAGCAGTGAAGAGGCGGGGGGAGGCACCGGGGAGCTGTTTTTT
TRBJ2-1	NA	TRBV5-4	once	CASSHGSSSYNEQFF	TGTGCCAGCAGCCATGGGTCTAGCTCTTACAATGAGCAGTTCTTC
TRBJ2-2	NA	TRBV19	NA	CASSVDRLGTGELFF	TGTGCCAGTAGTGTCGACAGGTTGGGAACCGGGGAGCTGTTTTTT
TRBJ2-1	TRBD2	TRBV11-3	NA	CASSLTSGRGNEQFF	TGTGCCAGCAGCTTGACTAGCGGGAGGGGCAATGAGCAGTTCTTC
TRBJ2-1	NA	TRBV11-2	once	CASSLDLAADEQFF	TGTGCCAGCAGCTTAGATCTGGCGGCGGATGAGCAGTTCTTC